Presented here are 4 T cell receptor beta chains from one specimen sequenced in a study of OX40 agonist ivuxolimab in advanced cancers. Profiled with immunoSEQ multiplex PCR; TCRdb holds only in-frame clones, not every one. The sample has roughly 100,000 clones, around 80% seen once; the top ten hold under 6.5%. The source material was CD4+ or CD8+ T cells sorted from blood, sampled in a trial of the OX40 agonist ivuxolimab. These receptors were taken from an adult with an advanced solid tumor such as melanoma, head and neck, liver or kidney cancer.

The V and J genes are TRBV2 and TRBJ1-4; D not certain. The CDR3 has 15 residues. The germline V gene has CDR1 SNHLY and CDR2 FYNNEI. The V end lost 5 bases, the J end lost 8 bases, and 18 bases lay between the germline ends. As DNA, the CDR3 is TGTGCCAGCAGTCCCCGACAAGCCCCGCGGGAAAAACTGTTTTTT. Amino acids: CASSPRQAPREKLFF. Complete variable domain (other parts from reference TRBV2 and TRBJ1-4): EPEVTQTPSHQVTQMGQEVILRCVPISNHLYFYWYRQILGQKVEFLVSFYNNEISEKSEIFDDQFSVERPDGSNFTLKIRSTKLEDSAMYFCASSPRQAPREKLFFGSGTQLSVL.

The gene calls are TRBV7-3 and TRBJ2-6, with D unresolved. Trimming removed 5 bases at V and 0 bases at J, with 8 bases between. The germline gives CDR1 SGHTA, CDR2 FQGTGA. This CDR3 is 15 amino acids long. CDR3 bases: TGTGCCAGCAGCCCGGCGAGCTCTGGGGCCAACGTCCTGACTTTC. Translating gives CASSPASSGANVLTF.

The gene calls are TRBV19 and TRBJ1-1; D remains ambiguous. The germline V gene has CDR1 LNHDA and CDR2 SQIVND (reference sequence). The CDR3 consists of 14 residues. The V end was cut by 0 bases, the J end by 1 base, with 6 bases between. CDR3 sequence (DNA): TGTGCCAGTAGTATAGATCTGGGGAACACTGAAGCTTTCTTT. Its translation is CASSIDLGNTEAFF.

The CDR3 reads CASSPYDFGEQYF. The CDR3 DNA is TGTGCCAGTAGTCCCTATGATTTTGGCGAGCAGTACTTC. The chain has TRBV19 and TRBJ2-7; D unresolved. This CDR3 has 13 residues. Germline CDR1 LNHDA, CDR2 SQIVND (reference sequence). Trimming left V 5 bases short and J 6 bases short, with 14 bases between.